Listed below are T cell receptor beta chains from one sample, sequenced in a study of cytomegalovirus exposure and HLA in healthy donors. Repertoires were generated with immunoSEQ multiplex PCR, while TCRdb's copy carries only in-frame clones and drops some. Of some 200,000 clones in the sample, roughly 91% were seen once. Sequencing was carried out using PBMCs. The receptors were sampled from a woman in her late teens or twenties in good health and CMV-seronegative. CDR3s include the opening cysteine and the closing phenylalanine or tryptophan. The D gene is left open where the match is weak. Clone size is given for some rows only: seen once, a few or many times, or a class if the clone is expanded.

j_call d_call v_call clone_size cdr3_aa cdr3_nt
TRBJ1-2 TRBD1 TRBV7-9 . CASSFQGADYGYTF TGTGCCAGCAGCTTTCAGGGGGCAGACTATGGCTACACCTTC
TRBJ2-3 TRBD2 TRBV4-3 . CASSQGLAGESTDTQYF TGCGCCAGCAGCCAGGGACTAGCGGGAGAAAGCACAGATACGCAGTATTTT
TRBJ2-7 TRBD1 TRBV27 . CASSGGQGGFYEQYF TGTGCCAGCTCGGGGGGACAGGGGGGCTTTTACGAGCAGTACTTC
TRBJ1-5 . TRBV19 . CASSIGHGSNQPQHF TGTGCCAGTAGTATAGGTCACGGTAGCAATCAGCCCCAGCATTTT
TRBJ1-5 TRBD1 TRBV30 once CAWDRGSYQPQHF TGTGCCTGGGACAGGGGAAGTTATCAGCCCCAGCATTTT
TRBJ2-2 . TRBV5-1 . CASSSAVGTGELFF TGCGCCAGCAGCTCAGCGGTGGGAACCGGGGAGCTGTTTTTT
TRBJ2-7 TRBD2 TRBV18 . CASSIEREGTYEQYF TGTGCCAGCTCAATCGAGCGGGAGGGGACCTACGAGCAGTACTTC
TRBJ2-2 . TRBV11-2 few CASSSSAGELFF TGTGCCAGCAGCTCGAGCGCCGGGGAGCTGTTTTTT
TRBJ1-1 TRBD1 TRBV5-1 . CASSQDRGHLGMNTEAFF TGCGCCAGCAGCCAGGACAGGGGGCATTTGGGGATGAACACTGAAGCTTTCTTT
TRBJ1-1 TRBD1 TRBV19 once CASSIPGTGNTEAFF TGTGCCAGTAGTATCCCTGGGACAGGGAACACTGAAGCTTTCTTT
TRBJ2-3 TRBD2 TRBV9 . CASSVGGRNTQYF TGTGCCAGCAGCGTAGGCGGGAGAAATACGCAGTATTTT
TRBJ2-3 . TRBV2 . CASSEAARMNTQYF TGTGCCAGCAGTGAAGCGGCCCGCATGAATACGCAGTATTTT
TRBJ1-5 TRBD1 TRBV9 . CASSGGQGHQPQHF TGTGCCAGCAGCGGGGGACAGGGACATCAGCCCCAGCATTTT
TRBJ2-3 TRBD2 TRBV6-5 . CASSPGGPNTDTQYF TGTGCCAGCAGTCCGGGAGGGCCGAATACAGATACGCAGTATTTT
TRBJ2-7 TRBD1 TRBV13 . CASSADRGDYEQYF TGTGCCAGCAGCGCGGACAGGGGAGATTACGAGCAGTACTTC
TRBJ2-3 TRBD2 TRBV30 . CAWRKLLAASTDTQYF TGTGCCTGGAGGAAATTACTAGCGGCTAGCACAGATACGCAGTATTTT
TRBJ2-1 TRBD2 TRBV7-9 . CASRELASGSNEQFF TGTGCCAGCAGGGAGTTGGCTAGCGGGAGCAATGAGCAGTTCTTC
TRBJ2-1 TRBD2 TRBV2 . CASSDQREVTEQFF TGTGCCAGCAGTGACCAGCGGGAGGTTACTGAGCAGTTCTTC
TRBJ1-2 . TRBV7-9 . CASSLSLAVFYGYTF TGTGCCAGCAGCTTAAGTCTAGCAGTCTTCTATGGCTACACCTTC
TRBJ2-2 . TRBV7-8 . CASSRRGTGELFF TGTGCCAGCAGCCGCCGGGGCACCGGGGAGCTGTTTTTT
TRBJ2-1 TRBD2 TRBV9 . CASSVKVAGGNNEQFF TGTGCCAGCAGCGTAAAGGTAGCGGGAGGTAACAATGAGCAGTTCTTC
TRBJ2-1 . TRBV7-6 . CASSWKLVLICNEQFF TGTGCCAGCAGCTGGAAGCTAGTTCTAATATGCAATGAGCAGTTCTTC
TRBJ2-3 . TRBV4-2 . CASSQDSSWSSITDTQYF TGTGCCAGCAGCCAAGACTCTAGCTGGAGTTCTATCACAGATACGCAGTATTTT
TRBJ2-1 TRBD2 TRBV2 once CASTRLAGGQNNEQFF TGTGCCAGCACCAGACTAGCGGGGGGGCAGAACAATGAGCAGTTCTTC
TRBJ2-7 TRBD1 TRBV9 . CASSPRTGGYEQYF TGTGCCAGCAGCCCTCGGACAGGGGGTTACGAGCAGTACTTC
TRBJ2-5 TRBD2 TRBV11-3 . CASSFVRGAQETQYF TGTGCCAGCAGCTTTGTGCGGGGGGCTCAGGAGACCCAGTACTTC
TRBJ2-7 TRBD1 TRBV5-6 . CASSLAMGTGPIEQYF TGTGCCAGCAGCTTGGCCATGGGGACAGGGCCCATCGAGCAGTACTTC
TRBJ2-3 . TRBV6-5 . CASCHPGDTQYF TGTGCCAGCTGCCATCCGGGAGATACGCAGTATTTT
TRBJ1-5 TRBD1 TRBV23-1 . CASSPKDREGSNQPQHF TGCGCCAGCAGCCCAAAGGACAGGGAAGGTAGCAATCAGCCCCAGCATTTT
TRBJ2-3 TRBD2 TRBV28 . CASSLRVQREPFTDTQYF TGTGCCAGCAGTTTGAGGGTTCAGCGGGAGCCCTTCACAGATACGCAGTATTTT
TRBJ2-1 TRBD2 TRBV9 . CASTQGLADTYNEQFF TGTGCCAGCACCCAGGGTCTAGCGGATACCTACAATGAGCAGTTCTTC
TRBJ1-1 . TRBV4-1 . CASSLGAFPEAFF TGCGCCAGCAGCCTTGGAGCGTTCCCTGAAGCTTTCTTT
TRBJ1-2 . TRBV5-1 few CASSFMAGSRGYTF TGTGCCAGCAGCTTCATGGCGGGGTCGAGGGGCTACACCTTC
TRBJ2-3 TRBD2 TRBV18 . CASSPPKRGGPNTQYF TGTGCCAGCTCACCACCAAAGCGGGGGGGCCCCAATACGCAGTATTTT
TRBJ1-2 TRBD1 TRBV27 . CASGLTGGGYTF TGTGCCAGCGGACTTACAGGGGGCGGCTACACCTTC
TRBJ2-1 TRBD1 TRBV6-6 . CASSYGQAGLNEQFF TGTGCCAGCAGTTACGGACAGGCCGGCTTAAATGAGCAGTTCTTC
TRBJ1-1 . TRBV5-5 . CASSLELGRWSGSQAFF TGTGCCAGCAGCTTGGAGCTGGGGCGATGGTCAGGCTCCCAAGCTTTCTTT
TRBJ2-2 TRBD1 TRBV27 . CASSLLGQANTGELFF TGTGCCAGCAGTTTATTGGGACAGGCGAACACCGGGGAGCTGTTTTTT
TRBJ2-7 . TRBV2 . CASSPPAGPLNEQYF TGTGCCAGCAGTCCCCCCGCAGGCCCTCTGAACGAGCAGTACTTC
TRBJ1-2 TRBD1 TRBV9 . CASSVGGDRRVNGYTF TGTGCCAGCAGCGTAGGTGGGGACAGGAGAGTAAATGGCTACACCTTC
TRBJ2-7 TRBD2 TRBV11-2 . CASSWTSGSSYEQYF TGTGCCAGCAGCTGGACTAGCGGTTCCTCCTACGAGCAGTACTTC
TRBJ1-5 TRBD1 TRBV15 . CATSRDQGGGEYSNQPQHF TGTGCCACCAGCAGAGATCAGGGGGGAGGAGAATATAGCAATCAGCCCCAGCATTTT
TRBJ1-2 . TRBV6-1 . CASSEAGDTGYTF TGTGCCAGCAGTGAAGCGGGGGACACCGGCTACACCTTC
TRBJ1-2 TRBD1 TRBV7-9 . CASSPPRDRGTYGYTF TGTGCCAGCAGCCCCCCCCGGGACAGGGGGACGTATGGCTACACCTTC
TRBJ2-5 TRBD2 TRBV9 . CASTEGLLEETQYF TGTGCCAGCACCGAGGGACTACTGGAAGAGACCCAGTACTTC
TRBJ2-3 TRBD2 TRBV7-3 . CASSSGLAGIGDTQYF TGTGCCAGCAGCTCCGGACTAGCCGGAATTGGAGATACGCAGTATTTT
TRBJ2-5 . TRBV6-5 . CASSLKSGEKTQYF TGTGCCAGCAGCCTGAAATCGGGGGAAAAGACCCAGTACTTC
TRBJ2-5 . TRBV19 . CASSIIGSETQYF TGTGCCAGTAGTATTATTGGGAGCGAGACCCAGTACTTC